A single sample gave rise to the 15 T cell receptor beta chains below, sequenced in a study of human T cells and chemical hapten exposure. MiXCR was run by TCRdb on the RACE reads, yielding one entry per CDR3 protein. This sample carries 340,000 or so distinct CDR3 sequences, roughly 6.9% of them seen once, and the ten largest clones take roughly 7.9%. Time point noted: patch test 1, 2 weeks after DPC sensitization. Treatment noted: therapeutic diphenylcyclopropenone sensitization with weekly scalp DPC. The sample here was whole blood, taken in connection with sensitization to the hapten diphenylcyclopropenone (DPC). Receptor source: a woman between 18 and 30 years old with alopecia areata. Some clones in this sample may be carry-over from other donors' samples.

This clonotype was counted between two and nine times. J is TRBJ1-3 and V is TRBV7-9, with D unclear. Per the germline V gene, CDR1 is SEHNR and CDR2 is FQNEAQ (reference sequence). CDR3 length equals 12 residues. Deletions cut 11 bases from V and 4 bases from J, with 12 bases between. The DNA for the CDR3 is TGTGCCCTGCTGGGTACGGGAAACACCATATATTTT. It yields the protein CALLGTGNTIYF. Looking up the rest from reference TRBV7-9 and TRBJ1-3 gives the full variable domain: DTGVSQNPRHKITKRGQNVTFRCDPISEHNRLYWYRQTLGQGPEFLTYFQNEAQLEKSRLLSDRFSAERPKGSFSTLEIQRTEQGDSAMYLCALLGTGNTIYFGEGSWLTVV.

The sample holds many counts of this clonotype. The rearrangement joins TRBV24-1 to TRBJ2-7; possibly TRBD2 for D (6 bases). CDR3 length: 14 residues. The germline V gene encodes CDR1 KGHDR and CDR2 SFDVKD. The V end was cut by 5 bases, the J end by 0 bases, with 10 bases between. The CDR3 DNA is TGTGCCACCAGTGCGGGGGTCTCCTCCTACGAGCAGTACTTC. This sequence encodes CATSAGVSSYEQYF.

The CDR3 bases are TGTGCCAGCAGTCCAAGGACTAGCACAAACCAAGAGACCCAGTACTTC. Translated: CASSPRTSTNQETQYF. The rearrangement joins TRBV27 to TRBJ2-5; 8 positions match TRBD2. CDR1 is MNHEY, CDR2 SMNVEV, per germline (reference sequence). The CDR3 contains 16 residues. After removal of 5 bases from V and 0 bases from J, the junction contained 8 bases not matched to a gene.

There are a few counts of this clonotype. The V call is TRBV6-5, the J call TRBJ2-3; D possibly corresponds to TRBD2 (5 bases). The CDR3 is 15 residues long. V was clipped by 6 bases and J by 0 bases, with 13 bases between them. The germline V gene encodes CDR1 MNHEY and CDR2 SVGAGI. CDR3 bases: TGTGCCAGCAGCCCCGGGATTTCTAGCACAGATACGCAGTATTTT. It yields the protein CASSPGISSTDTQYF.

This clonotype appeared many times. CDR3: CASRLGRQGLTPGDRETQYF. The CDR3 DNA is TGTGCCAGCAGATTGGGGAGGCAGGGCCTAACCCCGGGAGATAGAGAGACCCAGTACTTC. This chain uses TRBV12-3 or TRBV12-4 with TRBJ2-5; possible D gene TRBD2, 6 bases. Trimming cost V 6 bases and J 4 bases, with 33 bases left between them. There are 20 residues in the CDR3.

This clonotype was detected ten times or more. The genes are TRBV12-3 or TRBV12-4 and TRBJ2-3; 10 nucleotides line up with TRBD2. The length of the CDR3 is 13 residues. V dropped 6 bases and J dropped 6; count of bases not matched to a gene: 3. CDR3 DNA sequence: TGTGCCAGCAGCCAGACTAGCGGGGATACGCAGTATTTT. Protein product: CASSQTSGDTQYF.

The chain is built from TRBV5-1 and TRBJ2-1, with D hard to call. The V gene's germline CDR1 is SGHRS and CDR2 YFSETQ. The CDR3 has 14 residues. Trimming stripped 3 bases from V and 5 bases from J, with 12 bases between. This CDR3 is CASSSVTGDNEQFF. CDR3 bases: TGCGCCAGCAGCTCGGTGACTGGGGACAATGAGCAGTTCTTC.

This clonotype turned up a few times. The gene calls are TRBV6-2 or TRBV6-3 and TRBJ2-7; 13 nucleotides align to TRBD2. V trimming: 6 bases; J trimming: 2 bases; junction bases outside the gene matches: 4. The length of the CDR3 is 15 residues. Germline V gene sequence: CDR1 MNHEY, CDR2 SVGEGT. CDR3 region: CASRDGLAGAYEQYF. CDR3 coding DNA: TGTGCCAGCAGGGACGGACTAGCGGGGGCCTACGAGCAGTACTTC.

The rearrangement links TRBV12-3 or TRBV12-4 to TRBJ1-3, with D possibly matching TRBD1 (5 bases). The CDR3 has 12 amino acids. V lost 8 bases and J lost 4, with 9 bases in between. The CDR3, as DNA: TGTGCCAGCGGGGCGGGGGGAAACACCATATATTTT. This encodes CASGAGGNTIYF.

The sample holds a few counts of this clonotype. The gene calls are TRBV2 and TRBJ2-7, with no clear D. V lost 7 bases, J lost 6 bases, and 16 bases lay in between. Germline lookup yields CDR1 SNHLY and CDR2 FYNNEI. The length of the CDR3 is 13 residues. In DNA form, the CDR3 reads TGTGCCAGCATAGCTAGTGGTCTCCTCGAGCAGTACTTC. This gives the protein CASIASGLLEQYF.

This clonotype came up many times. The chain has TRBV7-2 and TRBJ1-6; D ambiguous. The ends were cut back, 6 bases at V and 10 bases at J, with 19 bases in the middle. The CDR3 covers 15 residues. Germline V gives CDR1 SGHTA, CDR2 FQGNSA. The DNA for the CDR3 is TGTGCCAGCAGATACATCCACGCGGTAGAATCACCCCTCCACTTT. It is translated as CASRYIHAVESPLHF. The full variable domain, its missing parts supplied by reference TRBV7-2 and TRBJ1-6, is GAGVSQSPSNKVTEKGKDVELRCDPISGHTALYWYRQSLGQGLEFLIYFQGNSAPDKSGLPSDRFSAERTGGSVSTLTIQRTQQEDSAVYLCASRYIHAVESPLHFGNGTRLTVT.

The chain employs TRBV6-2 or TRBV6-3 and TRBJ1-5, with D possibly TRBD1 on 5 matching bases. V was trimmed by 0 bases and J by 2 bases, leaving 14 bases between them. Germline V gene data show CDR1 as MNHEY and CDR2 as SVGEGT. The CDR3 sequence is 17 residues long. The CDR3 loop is CASSYSLGRSGNQPQHF. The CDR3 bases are TGTGCCAGCAGTTACTCGTTGGGGCGAAGCGGCAATCAGCCCCAGCATTTT.

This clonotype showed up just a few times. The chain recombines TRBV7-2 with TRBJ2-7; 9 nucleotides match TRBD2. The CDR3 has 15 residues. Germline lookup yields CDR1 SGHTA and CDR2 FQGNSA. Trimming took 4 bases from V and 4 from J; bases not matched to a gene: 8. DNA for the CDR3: TGTGCCAGCAGCTCGTTAGCGGGGGTCCCTTACGAGCAGTACTTC. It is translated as CASSSLAGVPYEQYF.

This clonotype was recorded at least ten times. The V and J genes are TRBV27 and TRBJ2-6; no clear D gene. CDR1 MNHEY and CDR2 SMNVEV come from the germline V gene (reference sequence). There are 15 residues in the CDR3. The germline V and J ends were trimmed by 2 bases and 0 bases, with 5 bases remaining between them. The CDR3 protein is CASSLTRSGANVLTF. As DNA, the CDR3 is TGTGCCAGCAGTTTAACCCGCTCTGGGGCCAACGTCCTGACTTTC.

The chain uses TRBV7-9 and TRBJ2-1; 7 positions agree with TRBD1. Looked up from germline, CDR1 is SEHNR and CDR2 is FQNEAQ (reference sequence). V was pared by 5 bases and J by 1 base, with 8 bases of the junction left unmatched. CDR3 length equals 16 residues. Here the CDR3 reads CASSRTGVGSYNEQFF. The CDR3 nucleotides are TGTGCCAGCAGCCGAACAGGGGTAGGGTCCTACAATGAGCAGTTCTTC.